These T cell receptor beta chains were read from a single sample in a study of OX40 agonist ivuxolimab in advanced cancers. This table comes from immunoSEQ multiplex PCR, and its TCRdb copy is limited to in-frame clones, with some not included. Of over 50,000 clones in the sample, around 88% were seen once. The source was CD4+ or CD8+ T cells sorted from blood, collected in a trial of the OX40 agonist ivuxolimab. The receptors were gathered from an adult with an advanced solid tumor such as melanoma, head and neck, liver or kidney cancer. Both conserved end residues are part of each CDR3. D genes are given only for firm matches. A clone size is listed for some rows: how often the clone was seen (once, few, many), or a class if it is expanded.

V gene	D gene	clone size	J gene	CDR3 DNA	CDR3 protein
TRBV9	NA	NA	TRBJ1-2	TGTGCCAGCAGAGAACAGGGAAACTATGGCTACACCTTC	CASREQGNYGYTF
TRBV7-9	TRBD1	NA	TRBJ1-4	TGTGCCAGCAGCTCGGGACAGAGTAATGAAAAACTGTTTTTT	CASSSGQSNEKLFF
TRBV5-1	TRBD1	NA	TRBJ1-1	TGCGCCAGCAGCTTAGGGACAGGGATGAACACTGAAGCTTTCTTT	CASSLGTGMNTEAFF
TRBV11-2	TRBD1	NA	TRBJ1-2	TGTGCCAGCAGCTTGGGACAGGGGACCCACTATGGCTACACCTTC	CASSLGQGTHYGYTF
TRBV9	TRBD1	NA	TRBJ1-3	TGTGCCAGCAGCGTGTCGTTGGGACAGAGCTCTGGAAACACCATATATTTT	CASSVSLGQSSGNTIYF
TRBV4-1	NA	NA	TRBJ2-5	TGCGCCAGCAGCCAAGATTGGAGTATGATTGGGACCCAGTACTTC	CASSQDWSMIGTQYF
TRBV5-4	NA	NA	TRBJ2-1	TGTGCCAGCAGCTTGGGAGGGCGAGGGCGTTTGAATGAGCAGTTCTTC	CASSLGGRGRLNEQFF
TRBV4-1	NA	NA	TRBJ1-4	TGCGCCAGCAGCCAACTCCAGGGGAGACCTAATGAAAAACTGTTTTTT	CASSQLQGRPNEKLFF
TRBV5-6	NA	NA	TRBJ2-3	TGTGCCAGCAGCTCAGGACTTGAATATACGCAGTATTTT	CASSSGLEYTQYF
TRBV29-1	TRBD1	NA	TRBJ2-7	TGCAGCGTTAACAGGGGGTACGAGCAGTACTTC	CSVNRGYEQYF
TRBV7-3	NA	NA	TRBJ2-1	TGTGCCAGCAGCTTAATTGGGGGGCCCTACAATGAGCAGTTCTTC	CASSLIGGPYNEQFF
TRBV5-1	TRBD1	NA	TRBJ2-7	TGCGCCAGCAGCTTGTCGGGACAGGTTTACTACGAGCAGTACTTC	CASSLSGQVYYEQYF
TRBV5-1	TRBD1	once	TRBJ2-1	TGCGCCAGCAGCTTAGTGGGACAGGGGTACAATGAGCAGTTCTTC	CASSLVGQGYNEQFF
TRBV4-1	TRBD1	once	TRBJ1-3	TGCGCCAGCAGCACCGGCCGGGACAGCACGAAAAACACCATATATTTT	CASSTGRDSTKNTIYF
TRBV27	NA	NA	TRBJ1-4	TGTGCCAGCAGTTACTTTGCAACTAATGAAAAACTGTTTTTT	CASSYFATNEKLFF
TRBV9	NA	NA	TRBJ2-2	TGTGCCAGCAGCGTAGGTTCGGGGATGAACACCGGGGAGCTGTTTTTT	CASSVGSGMNTGELFF
TRBV5-1	NA	NA	TRBJ2-1	TGCGCCAGCAGCAGCTCAGGAGGGAGCAATGAGCAGTTCTTC	CASSSSGGSNEQFF
TRBV6-5	TRBD1	NA	TRBJ1-1	TGTGCCAGCAGGTCCGGGACAGGGGGCGAAACTGAAGCTTTCTTT	CASRSGTGGETEAFF
TRBV9	NA	NA	TRBJ1-3	TGTGCCAGCAGCCCCCGGCTGGATTGGGGAAACACCATATATTTT	CASSPRLDWGNTIYF
TRBV18	NA	NA	TRBJ1-2	TGTGCCAGCTCACCCAGGGAAGGCTACACCTTC	CASSPREGYTF
TRBV6-4	NA	NA	TRBJ1-2	TGTGCCAGCCGTACGGAGGCGGGGCTCCAAGCCTATGGCTACACCTTC	CASRTEAGLQAYGYTF
TRBV29-1	TRBD1	once	TRBJ1-2	TGCAGCGTAGGACAGGGCTATGGCTACACCTTC	CSVGQGYGYTF
TRBV7-9	NA	NA	TRBJ1-1	TGTGCCAGCTTCGGGTTGAACACTGAAGCTTCCTTT	CASFGLNTEASF
TRBV11-2	NA	NA	TRBJ1-5	TGTGCCAGCAGCCTCATCGAGAACCAGCCCCAGCATTTT	CASSLIENQPQHF
TRBV7-2	TRBD1	NA	TRBJ1-1	TGTGCCAGCAGCTCCCGGACAGGGAGGTTGAACACTGAAGCTTTCTTT	CASSSRTGRLNTEAFF
TRBV5-4	TRBD2	NA	TRBJ2-3	TGTGCCAGCAGCCAAGGGACTAGCGGGAGGGGTACGCAGTATTTT	CASSQGTSGRGTQYF
TRBV30	NA	NA	TRBJ1-5	TGTGCCTGGAGTGTGTCGGGAGCTAGCAATCAGCCCCAGCATTTT	CAWSVSGASNQPQHF
TRBV11-2	NA	NA	TRBJ1-3	TGTGCCAGCAGCTTCGCAGGTTCCTCTGGAAACACCATATATTTT	CASSFAGSSGNTIYF
TRBV5-6	NA	NA	TRBJ1-4	TGTGCCAGCAGCTTGGAAGGCGGGGGAGAAAAACTGTTTTTT	CASSLEGGGEKLFF
TRBV6-5	NA	NA	TRBJ2-7	TGTGCCAGCAGTCGGTCGGGGGGCGCTGAGAACGAGCAGTACTTC	CASSRSGGAENEQYF
TRBV5-4	NA	NA	TRBJ2-5	TGTGCCAGCAGCCTGCCGGGGGAGACCCAGTACTTC	CASSLPGETQYF
TRBV19	TRBD2	NA	TRBJ2-3	TGTGCCAGTAGTGTGGGACTAGCGGGGATCCGTGCAGATACGCAGTATTTT	CASSVGLAGIRADTQYF
TRBV6-5	NA	NA	TRBJ1-1	TGTGCCAGCAGTTACTCGAGGGCGAGGACTGAAGCTTTCTTT	CASSYSRARTEAFF
TRBV11-2	TRBD1	NA	TRBJ1-3	TGTGCCAGCAGCTCACAGGGGGCGGTTGGAAACACCATATATTTT	CASSSQGAVGNTIYF
TRBV28	NA	few	TRBJ1-1	TGTGCCAGCAGTCCCGTTATTTTTGGGGGAAATATGAACACTGAAGCTTTCTTT	CASSPVIFGGNMNTEAFF
TRBV4-2	TRBD2	NA	TRBJ2-5	TGTGCCAGCAGCCCATTCGGGGGGTCGCAAGAGACCCAGTACTTC	CASSPFGGSQETQYF
TRBV19	NA	once	TRBJ1-1	TGTGCCAGTAGTATAGCCCCGACGGGGGCAGGGGACATGAACACTGAAGCTTTCTTT	CASSIAPTGAGDMNTEAFF
TRBV25-1	NA	NA	TRBJ1-1	TGTGCCAGCACCGAAGGGACAAGACCCACTGAAGCTTTCTTT	CASTEGTRPTEAFF
TRBV7-9	NA	NA	TRBJ1-5	TGTGCCAGCAGCTTAGACAGGGCCGATCAGCCCCAGCATTTT	CASSLDRADQPQHF
TRBV6-6	TRBD2	NA	TRBJ2-1	TGTGCCAGCAGTTACAGCGGGATCTCCTACAATGAGCAGTTCTTC	CASSYSGISYNEQFF
TRBV7-9	TRBD1	NA	TRBJ2-5	TGTGCCAGCAGCTTAGGGGGACAGGGAACAGAGACCCAGTACTTC	CASSLGGQGTETQYF